A selection of T cell receptor beta chains follows, all from one sample in a study of neurological immune-mediated disorders. TCRdb re-derived calls from the 5' RACE reads in MiXCR, one entry per CDR3 protein. The sample records tens of thousands of distinct CDR3 sequences, around 4% being singletons. The sequenced sample consisted of PBMCs. These receptors were taken from a man aged 25 to 40 with multiple sclerosis. CDR3s include the opening cysteine and the closing phenylalanine or tryptophan. Each record gives: D gene, clone size, J gene, V gene, CDR3 protein, CDR3 DNA. The D gene is left open where the match is weak. Expanded clones are given a class, and other clones once, few, many or no size at all.

>NA|few|TRBJ1-5|TRBV2
CASSDETNQPQNF
TGTGCCAGCAGTGACGAAACCAATCAGCCCCAGAATTTT
>NA|many|TRBJ2-3|TRBV11-3
CASSLGGPGTDTQYF
TGTGCCAGCAGCTTAGGGGGCCCGGGCACAGATACGCAGTATTTT
>NA|once|TRBJ2-7|TRBV7-9
CASSATSEYEQYF
TGTGCCAGCAGCGCGACGAGCGAATACGAGCAGTACTTC
>NA|many|TRBJ2-1|TRBV20-1
CSARDVGGSDYNEQFF
TGCAGTGCTAGAGATGTGGGGGGCTCTGACTACAATGAGCAGTTCTTC
>TRBD1|many|TRBJ2-7|TRBV7-9
CASSLDRPPSEQYF
TGTGCCAGCAGCTTGGACAGGCCCCCTTCCGAGCAGTACTTC
>TRBD1|few|TRBJ1-1|TRBV15
CATSRGQGPIDTEAFF
TGTGCCACCAGCAGGGGACAGGGGCCAATAGACACTGAAGCTTTCTTT
>NA|many|TRBJ2-3|TRBV4-1
CASSPPGGGTSTDTQYF
TGCGCCAGCAGCCCCCCGGGGGGCGGGACCAGCACAGATACGCAGTATTTT
>TRBD1|few|TRBJ1-5|TRBV5-6
CASSPDRAEPQNF
TGTGCCAGCAGTCCGGACAGGGCGGAGCCCCAGAATTTT
>NA|many|TRBJ1-6|TRBV7-9
CASSPRWGLSPLHF
TGTGCCAGCAGCCCCCGTTGGGGGCTGTCACCCCTCCACTTT
>NA|many|TRBJ1-2|TRBV4-1
CASSQYAMAGMDGYTF
TGCGCCAGCAGCCAATATGCGATGGCAGGGATGGATGGCTACACCTTC
>NA|many|TRBJ2-3|TRBV6-5
CASSYSGVQYF
TGTGCCAGCAGTTACTCTGGGGTGCAGTATTTT
>TRBD2|many|TRBJ2-5|TRBV5-6
CASSAGLAGQETQYF
TGTGCCAGCAGCGCCGGACTAGCGGGCCAAGAGACCCAGTACTTC
>TRBD1|many|TRBJ2-1|TRBV28
CASSPPPDRGHEQFF
TGTGCCAGCAGTCCCCCCCCCGACAGGGGCCATGAGCAGTTCTTC
>NA|many|TRBJ1-6|TRBV7-6
CASSLGGQGSGSYNSPLNF
TGTGCCAGCAGCTTAGGGGGGCAGGGGAGCGGCTCCTATAATTCACCCCTCAACTTT
>TRBD2|many|TRBJ2-1|TRBV12-3/TRBV12-4
CASSLLFAGAYNEQFF
TGTGCCAGCAGTTTACTTTTCGCGGGGGCCTACAATGAGCAGTTCTTC
>NA|many|TRBJ2-5|TRBV5-1
CASRATGEAGETQYF
TGCGCCAGCAGGGCGACCGGAGAGGCAGGGGAGACCCAGTACTTC
>TRBD1|many|TRBJ2-7|TRBV5-1
CASSVVQGANYEQYF
TGCGCCAGCAGCGTTGTCCAGGGGGCCAACTACGAGCAGTACTTC
>TRBD1|many|TRBJ2-3|TRBV5-1
CASSLEGQGGADTQYF
TGCGCCAGCAGCTTGGAGGGACAGGGAGGCGCAGATACGCAGTATTTT
>TRBD1|NA|TRBJ1-1|TRBV6-1
CASRGTVNTEAFF
TGTGCCAGCAGAGGGACAGTCAACACTGAAGCTTTCTTT